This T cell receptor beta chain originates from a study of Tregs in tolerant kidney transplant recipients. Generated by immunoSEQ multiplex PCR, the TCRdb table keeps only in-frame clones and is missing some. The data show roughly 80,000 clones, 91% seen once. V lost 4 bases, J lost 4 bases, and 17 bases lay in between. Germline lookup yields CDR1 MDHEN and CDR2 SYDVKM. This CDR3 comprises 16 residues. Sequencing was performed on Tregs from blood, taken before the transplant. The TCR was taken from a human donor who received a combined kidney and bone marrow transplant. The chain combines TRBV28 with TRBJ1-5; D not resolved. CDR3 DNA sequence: TGTGCCAGCAGTTCAACCCACAGTGTTGGGAATCAGCCCCAGCATTTT. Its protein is CASSSTHSVGNQPQHF.